This T cell receptor beta chain stems from a study of T cell responses to AZD1222 COVID-19 vaccine (dated by TCRdb to about 2021). With regard to the full study: Because spike-specific TCR depth and breadth did not differ between the two schedules, AZD1222 recipients who got a second dose at roughly 4 weeks were pooled with those who got a second dose at roughly 12 weeks. TCR sequencing was performed for roughly 250 trial participants, of whom around 200 were given two doses of AZD1222 and around 25 were given two doses of MenACWY control vaccine. Trial participants were enrolled into age subgroups of 18-55, 56-69 and 70-plus years, which contained roughly 140, 27 and 60 TCR-sequenced participants, respectively.

CDR1 and CDR2 are drawn from the germline V gene: KGHSH, LQKENI. V is shortened by 3 bases, J by 0 bases, and the region joining them spans 11 bases. Inclusive of the bounding cysteine and phenylalanine, the CDR3 is 16 residues long. CDR3 DNA is the only sequence kept; it has 48 bases, read in frame from the first base. Broad study findings and their caveats: Because no samples from the day 14 peak response were available, repertoires could be characterized only after the peak T cell response. The whole spike protein was spanned by vaccine-associated CD4 TCRs, and dominant responses were seen in regions 160-218 and 743-854. Epitopes outside the regions mutated in the B.1.351 and B.1.1.7 variants were reportedly recognized by nearly half of the unique spike-specific TCRs. A significant rise in spike-specific TCR breadth and depth was observed after two AZD1222 doses relative to day 0 and relative to MenACWY recipients. Participants were mostly white British, with more females than males. The authors suggested clonal diversity may have been underestimated. Conclusions about previously exposed vaccinees are limited because only a handful of AZD1222 recipients were SARS-CoV-2 seropositive at baseline. In the small 56-69-year group, the increase in depth fell short of significance, most likely because of low power.

Points on this clone: Its target antigen remains unknown. Base qualities are not recorded, but no much larger clone differs from it by a single base.

The CDR3 regions of human TCRbeta chains were analyzed by immunosequencing. In the paper's pipeline: TCRs in the repertoires were compared against a reference library of SARS-CoV-2-specific TCRs that had been generated with the MIRA antigen-specificity platform. Breadth meant the fraction of unique TCRs that were SARS-CoV-2-associated, whereas depth meant the fraction of total T cells that were SARS-CoV-2-associated. Using the MIRA data, each spike-specific TCR was mapped to the spike region that the TCR reacts to and placed in a CD4 or CD8 class. Log10-transformed breadth and depth values were compared by one-way ANOVA with Sidak's multiple comparisons tests. Entries here come from immuneACCESS through TCRdb and include only in-frame sequences with V and J called. Some clones fail to appear in such tables; in the studies checked, an unresolved V gene covers under half of the shortfall, and the cause of the remainder is unknown. The DNA was the basis for D and trimming; V, J and clone size are from that table. Present in this sample are approximately 100,000 clones, less than 95% of which were seen just once. Jointly, the top ten make up roughly 5% of the sample.

The time point label here, explained by the study, means: baseline before first vaccination. Vaccinee samples came from UK trials COV001 and COV002, including a single-blind randomized controlled phase 2/3 trial of AZD1222 (ChAdOx1 nCoV-19) in healthy adults. Trial participant PBMC samples were collected at day 0 and day 28 after the second dose for TCRbeta chain sequencing. The TCR originated in an adult in good health. The chain joins TRBV18 to TRBJ2-2, with no confidently assigned D gene. Sequencing used peripheral blood, obtained on day 0 of AZD1222 vaccination. The CDR3 loop reads CASSPFSPANTGELFF. The DNA is as follows: TGTGCCAGCTCACCCTTTTCACCAGCGAACACCGGGGAGCTGTTTTTT.